This record covers a single TCR beta chain. One entry per CDR3 protein, called by TCRdb with MiXCR from the 5' RACE reads. The table includes approximately 450,000 distinct CDR3 sequences, about 20% detected once. The V gene's germline CDR1 is SGHTA and CDR2 FQGTGA. The CDR3 consists of 14 residues. Trimming took off 5 bases at V and 9 bases at J, with 14 bases between the two ends. These data are taken from a study of T-cell memory formation after mild COVID-19. J is TRBJ1-6 and V is TRBV7-3; D remains unclear. This TCR derives from an adult woman who had mild COVID-19 (a few samples of this study predate the infection). Cell type and time point are not known. Sample: PBMCs or a T cell subset sorted from them (not recorded which). The CDR3 reads CASSALKGSSPLHF. CDR3 DNA: TGTGCCAGCAGCGCTCTAAAAGGGAGTTCACCCCTCCACTTT.